The 17 T cell receptor beta chains reported below all come from one sample, sequenced in a study of beta chain features in type 1 diabetes. Since all of the isolated RNA was reverse transcribed, expressed TCRB transcripts were what got sequenced. TCRdb's copy holds only in-frame clones and misses some; the assay was immunoSEQ multiplex PCR. The sample shows 250,000 to 400,000 clones, less than 15% of them seen only once. The sequenced sample was central memory CD4+ T cells from blood. The source is a man aged 25-45 years in good health.

This chain's CDR3 is CASTLSTRETQYF. The CDR3 DNA sequence: TGCGCCAGCACCCTCAGTACCAGAGAGACCCAGTACTTC. The chain is built from TRBV5-1 and TRBJ2-5; unclear D gene. V was cut by 6 bases and J by 4 bases, with 13 bases left in between. CDR3 size: 13 residues. Germline V gene lookup returns CDR1 SGHRS and CDR2 YFSETQ.

V gene TRBV5-1 combines with J gene TRBJ1-1, with TRBD1 matching 10 bases. CDR1 and CDR2 from the germline V gene are SGHRS and YFSETQ. The CDR3 loop spans 13 amino acids. The trim removed 0 bases at V and 11 bases at J, leaving 4 bases unmatched. The CDR3 protein is CASSLASDRGAFF. CDR3 coding DNA: TGCGCCAGCAGCTTGGCCTCGGACAGGGGGGCTTTCTTT.

Concerning this clone: The germline gene is not matched at one end of the junction; a read error may be the cause. The chain combines TRBV30 with TRBJ1-1; D gene uncertain. Germline assignment: CDR1 GTSNPN and CDR2 SVGIG (reference sequence). This CDR3 is 11 amino acids long. The CDR3 sequence: CAWSDNTEAFF. CDR3 sequence (DNA): TGTGCCTGGAGTGACAACACAGAAGCTTTCTTT.

A remark on this clone: In the same sample, other DNA sequences code for this CDR3. The chain uses TRBV5-6 and TRBJ1-5; no reliable D call. V was clipped by 0 bases and J by 2 bases, with 12 bases between them. Germline V CDR1 and CDR2: SGHDT, YYEEEE. This CDR3 contains 16 residues. CDR3 DNA sequence: TGTGCCAGCAGCTTGGGAGGTTCTGGTGGCAATCAGCCCCAGCATTTT. Amino acid sequence: CASSLGGSGGNQPQHF.

In this sample, this clone turned up a few times. The gene calls are TRBV6-6 and TRBJ1-2, with D perhaps TRBD1 (6 bases). Germline V CDR1 and CDR2: MNHNY, SVGAGI (reference sequence). The CDR3 has 13 amino acids. The V end was cut by 4 bases, the J end by 3 bases, with 9 bases between. The CDR3 DNA follows: TGTGCCAGCAGTTTACAGGGAGACTATGGCTACACCTTC. Residues: CASSLQGDYGYTF.

This chain uses TRBV7-7 with TRBJ2-7; no definite D call. CDR3 length: 14 residues. Looked up from germline, CDR1 is SSHAT and CDR2 is FNYEAQ (reference sequence). The CDR3, as DNA: TGTGCTAGTCCACCTAGATTGGAGAACTACGAGCAGTACGTC. This translates into CASPPRLENYEQYV.

This clone has just a few counts. The chain couples TRBV7-3 to TRBJ2-1, with D tentatively TRBD1 (6 bases). Germline values: CDR1 SGHTA, CDR2 FQGTGA. V lost 4 bases and J 4 bases, leaving 11 bases between the germline ends. The CDR3 has 14 amino acids. The CDR3 region has the DNA TGTGCCAGCAGCTCACAGGGCTCATACAATGAGCAGTTCTTC. The encoded protein is CASSSQGSYNEQFF.

Worth noting for this clone: Within the sample, other DNA sequences also encode this same CDR3. The V gene is TRBV7-3, the J gene TRBJ2-1; 7 positions agree with TRBD2. The CDR3 has 13 residues. The ends lost 5 bases at V and 9 bases at J; junction bases unmatched: 7. CDR1 is SGHTA, CDR2 FQGTGA, per germline. The CDR3: CASSPGTTGEQFF. The CDR3, as DNA: TGTGCCAGCAGCCCGGGGACTACCGGTGAGCAGTTCTTC.

This clone has only a few counts. V gene TRBV5-1 combines with J gene TRBJ2-1, with D possibly being TRBD1 or TRBD2 (6 bases each). This CDR3 comprises 16 residues. CDR1 is SGHRS and CDR2 is YFSETQ in the germline V gene. Trimming took 4 bases from V and 4 from J, leaving 18 bases between them. In DNA form, the CDR3 reads TGCGCCAGCAGCCCCGGGGGTCAGGGGATTTACAATGAGCAGTTCTTC. It yields the protein CASSPGGQGIYNEQFF.

The chain joins TRBV4-3 to TRBJ1-5; 7 nucleotides align to TRBD1. V lost 2 bases, J lost 4 bases, and 5 bases stayed unmatched. The CDR3 is 15 amino acids. Germline assignment: CDR1 LGHNA and CDR2 YSLEER. The CDR3 DNA is TGCGCCAGCAGCCAATCAGACAGGGCGAATCAGCCCCAGCATTTT. Translation: CASSQSDRANQPQHF.

The rearrangement joins TRBV4-3 to TRBJ2-3; D is undetermined. V dropped 0 bases and J dropped 7 bases, with 8 bases sitting between them. Germline V lookup: CDR1 LGHNA, CDR2 YSLEER. The CDR3 loop spans 13 amino acids. Here the CDR3 DNA reads TGCGCCAGCAGCCAAGACCAGAGGAATACGCAGTATTTT. Its translation is CASSQDQRNTQYF.

This clone was observed at least ten times. The rearrangement uses TRBV10-3 and TRBJ2-1; 8 bases agree with TRBD2. Trimming took 11 bases from V and 7 from J; bases not matched to a gene: 10. The CDR3 runs to 13 residues. Germline V gene data show CDR1 as ENHRY and CDR2 as SYGVKD. The CDR3 here is CAGREGSGNEQFF. The CDR3 nucleotides read TGTGCCGGCCGGGAGGGATCTGGGAATGAGCAGTTCTTC.

This clone was found a few times. This rearrangement joins TRBV18 to TRBJ1-1, with a tentative D call TRBD1 (5 bases). Germline V CDR1 and CDR2: KGHSH, LQKENI. CDR3 length: 16 residues. The V end lost 3 bases, the J end lost 0 bases, and 14 bases lay between the germline ends. The CDR3 loop is CASSPTGTEMNTEAFF. Here the CDR3 DNA reads TGTGCCAGCTCACCTACCGGGACCGAGATGAACACTGAAGCTTTCTTT.

This clone turned up a few times. The rearrangement joins TRBV21-1 to TRBJ1-5. TRBV21-1 constitutes a pseudogene. The CDR3 loop spans 17 amino acids. As DNA, the CDR3 is TGTGCCAGCAGCAAAGTGGAGCGGACCCCGTCAGATCAGCCCCAGCATTTT. As protein: CASSKVERTPSDQPQHF.

This chain joins TRBV5-6 and TRBJ2-1; 7 positions agree with TRBD1. Germline CDR1 is SGHDT and CDR2 is YYEEEE. The J segment lost 8 bases and the V segment lost 4 bases, leaving 18 bases of the junction unmatched. CDR3 size: 17 residues. The CDR3 spells CASSPGQRNGWQHEQFF. The CDR3 DNA sequence: TGTGCCAGCAGCCCGGGACAGCGGAATGGGTGGCAGCATGAGCAGTTCTTC.

This clone was observed a few times. J is TRBJ2-4 and V is TRBV10-3, with D possibly matching TRBD2 (6 bases). V was cut by 1 base and J by 4 bases, with 11 bases left in between. From germline, CDR1 is ENHRY and CDR2 SYGVKD. This CDR3 comprises 15 residues. The CDR3 coding sequence is TGTGCCATCAGTGAGTTGGGCGGGATAAAAAACATTCAGTACTTC. This codes for CAISELGGIKNIQYF.

There are many counts of this clone. The CDR3 loop reads CASSRRRQISGANVLTF. CDR3 coding DNA: TGTGCCAGCAGCCGGCGGCGACAAATCTCTGGGGCCAACGTCCTGACTTTC. This sequence joins TRBV7-9 and TRBJ2-6; D is ambiguous. V was pared by 5 bases and J by 0 bases, with 14 bases between. Germline-derived CDR1 and CDR2 are SEHNR and FQNEAQ (reference sequence). The CDR3 extends over 17 amino acids.